This T cell receptor (beta chain) was recorded in a study of vaccination and CD4 T cells after COVID-19. Across the study: PCR on nasal swabs identified SARS-CoV-2 in convalescent patients, of whom under ten were mild and one severe.

As regards this clonotype: Its antigen remains unidentified.

The V gene's germline CDR1 is LNHDA and CDR2 SQIVND (reference sequence). Deletions cut 6 bases from V and 9 bases from J, with 15 bases between. The CDR3 consists of 14 residues. Sequencing of DNA taken from cultured CD4+ T cells relied on the Oncomine TCR Beta short-read assay. TCRdb used MiXCR to reprocess the PCR reads, holding one entry per CDR3 protein. The profile shows about 15,000 distinct CDR3 sequences, around 72% of them singletons. Treatment here: approximately 9-day PBMC culture with coronavirus spike peptide pools or control peptides (ViraFEST assay). Positive PCR dates ranged from March to December 2020; these dates predated US Alpha, Beta and Delta variants.

Input material: CD4+ T cells from blood, cultured in vitro. This chain uses TRBV19 with TRBJ1-6; D call uncertain. This TCR derives from a human donor who had recovered from COVID-19. Written as DNA, the CDR3 is TGTGCCAGTAGCCTACTCAACTCGGGTTCACCCCTCCACTTT. Translation: CASSLLNSGSPLHF.